This T cell receptor beta chain was retrieved from a study of CD8 T cells in ankylosing spondylitis (dated by TCRdb to about 2017). Some background on the complete study: The study profiled T cell receptor beta repertoires in healthy donors and ankylosing spondylitis patients to find disease-linked TCR variants. The full study cohort comprised roughly 24 ankylosing spondylitis patients and around 100 healthy donors. Peripheral blood samples were taken, and synovial fluid was additionally collected from ankylosing spondylitis patients. Here is what the overall study found, with its caveats: Some motif variants were previously reported in synovial fluid and blood of reactive arthritis patients, suggesting common disease-initiation mechanisms. In peripheral blood, the disease-linked clones were found at relatively low frequencies and had a CD8+ phenotype. A TCR beta motif made up of several highly homologous amino acid variants appeared to be characteristic of blood from ankylosing spondylitis patients. According to the report, matched synovial fluid samples from ankylosing spondylitis patients were significantly enriched for the disease-linked clones.

CDR1 and CDR2 are drawn from the germline V gene: MDHEN, SYDVKM. V is pruned by 3 bases and J by 7 bases, leaving 5 bases of the junction without a gene match. Taken from cysteine to phenylalanine, the CDR3 has 15 residues. Just the 45-base CDR3 DNA is kept, in frame starting at base 1. This clonotype was seen at least ten times. Its antigen has not been determined. One base away there is no much larger clone; base qualities are not given. This sample was sequenced with an Illumina HiSeq 2500. TCR beta libraries were prepared by quantitative 5'-RACE with molecular barcodes. The authors processed their data as follows. A new computational method based on a probabilistic model of VDJ rearrangement was used to identify disease-linked TCR variants. The raw public data were reprocessed by TCRdb itself: fastp quality trimming at Q25, MiXCR clonotype calling, in-frame beta chains only. Under each unique CDR3 protein, matching rows form one entry showing the most common genes and DNA. In this record, the V and J calls reflect TCRdb's handling and not the investigators' own analysis. The sample profile shows some 240,000 distinct CDR3 sequences; around 7.8% of them were found once. The ten largest clones add up to about 6.5% of the sample.

The chain is encoded by TRBV28 joined to TRBJ1-5; 11 bases in the junction line up with TRBD1. Sequenced material: blood, either unsorted or a sorted T cell fraction (not recorded which). The origin of this receptor is a male donor with ankylosing spondylitis or in good health (not recorded which). The sequenced DNA is TGTGCCAGCAGTTTCGGACAGGGGGCTAAACAGCCCCAGCATTTT. Translated, it gives CASSFGQGAKQPQHF.